This T cell receptor (beta chain) was found in a study of T cell repertoires in cytomegalovirus infection. Study at large: From public TCR beta signatures came an indication of both CMV infection and matching HLA type. Study-wide points: Frequencies of public TCR beta families were cumulated, and this identified carriers of CMV plus the relevant HLA. Across the ex vivo response, the dominant clonotypes were HLA-C-restricted CMV-specific TCR beta clonotypes.

Germline loops: CDR1 SGHTA, CDR2 FQGTGA. The length of the CDR3 is 17 residues. V shed 3 bases, J shed 5 bases, and the junction held 12 bases outside the gene matches. MiXCR, applied by TCRdb to the reads, yields one record per CDR3 protein. The sample has some 320,000 distinct CDR3 sequences, over 7.5% seen once. Of note for this clonotype: Antigen unknown.

The specimen sequenced was PBMCs. The genes are TRBV7-3 and TRBJ2-1, with 8 positions matching TRBD2. This TCR derives from a human donor in good health (CMV status not recorded). Some clones in this sample may be carry-over from other donors' samples. In nucleotides, the CDR3 is TGTGCCAGCAGCTTGTCGGGAACTAGCGGAGGGGACAATGAGCAGTTCTTC. This encodes CASSLSGTSGGDNEQFF.